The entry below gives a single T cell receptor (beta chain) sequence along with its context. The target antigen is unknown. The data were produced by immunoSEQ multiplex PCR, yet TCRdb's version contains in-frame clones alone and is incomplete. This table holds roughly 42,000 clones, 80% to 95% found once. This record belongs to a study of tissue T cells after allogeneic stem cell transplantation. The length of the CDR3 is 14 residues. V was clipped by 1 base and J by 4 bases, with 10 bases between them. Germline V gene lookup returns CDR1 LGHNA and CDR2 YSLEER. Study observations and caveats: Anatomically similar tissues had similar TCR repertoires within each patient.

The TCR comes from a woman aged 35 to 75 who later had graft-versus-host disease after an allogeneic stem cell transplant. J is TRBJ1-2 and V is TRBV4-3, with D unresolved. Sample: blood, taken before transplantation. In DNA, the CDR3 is TGCGCCAGCAGCCAAGCATGGGAGACCTATGGCTACACCTTC. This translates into CASSQAWETYGYTF.